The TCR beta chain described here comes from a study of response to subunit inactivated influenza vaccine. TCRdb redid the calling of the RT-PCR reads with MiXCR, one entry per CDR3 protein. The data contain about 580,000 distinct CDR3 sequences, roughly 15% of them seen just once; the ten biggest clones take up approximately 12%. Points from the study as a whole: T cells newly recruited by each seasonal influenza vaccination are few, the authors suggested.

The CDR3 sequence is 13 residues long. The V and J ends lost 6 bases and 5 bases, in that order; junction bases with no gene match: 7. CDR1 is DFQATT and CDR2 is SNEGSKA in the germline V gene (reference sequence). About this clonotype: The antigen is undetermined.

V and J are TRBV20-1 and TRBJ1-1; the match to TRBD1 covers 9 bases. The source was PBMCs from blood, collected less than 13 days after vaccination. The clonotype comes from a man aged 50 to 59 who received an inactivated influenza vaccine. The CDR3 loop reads CSADTGGSTEAFF. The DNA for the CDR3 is TGCAGTGCGGACACAGGGGGCTCTACTGAAGCTTTCTTT.